Below, 20 T cell receptor beta chains from the same sample are listed, as sequenced in a study of T cell changes during pregnancy in multiple sclerosis. Data came from immunoSEQ multiplex PCR; TCRdb stores just in-frame clones and leaves some out. The table has around 100,000 clones, around 93% seen once. The sequenced sample was peripheral blood, obtained before pregnancy. The receptors here all came from a female donor with multiple sclerosis, enrolled in a pregnancy study.

This clone was seen more than once but under ten times. CDR3 sequence: CASSFRASGSPRRPQETQYF. The CDR3 nucleotides read TGTGCCAGCAGTTTCCGCGCTAGCGGGAGTCCCAGAAGACCCCAAGAGACCCAGTACTTC. The chain has TRBV27 and TRBJ2-5; the match to TRBD2 covers 10 bases. CDR3 size: 20 residues. Germline loops: CDR1 MNHEY, CDR2 SMNVEV (reference sequence). V was pared by 3 bases and J by 1 base, with 17 bases of the junction left unmatched.

The V call is TRBV25-1, the J call TRBJ1-4; perhaps TRBD1 as D (6 bases). The CDR3 is made up of 12 amino acids. V was trimmed by 10 bases and J by 7 bases, leaving 13 bases between them. Germline V gives CDR1 MGHDK, CDR2 SYGVNS. This CDR3 reads CATMGGLEKLFF. The CDR3 DNA reads TGTGCCACCATGGGGGGGCTTGAAAAACTGTTTTTT.

The chain carries TRBV27 and TRBJ2-4, with 8 bases that match TRBD2. The CDR3 sequence is 15 residues long. Germline V gives CDR1 MNHEY, CDR2 SMNVEV (reference sequence). Trimming removed 8 bases from V and 5 bases from J; junction bases left unmatched: 11. CDR3 bases: TGTGCCAGCCCAACGGGCGGGAGGTTGGAAAACATTCAGTACTTC. Translating it yields CASPTGGRLENIQYF.

This clone was observed a single time. The chain carries TRBV7-2 and TRBJ2-7, with D possibly matching TRBD2 (6 bases). Germline CDR1 and CDR2: SGHTA and FQGNSA. The V and J ends lost 5 bases and 4 bases respectively, with 15 bases between them. The CDR3 contains 14 residues. CDR3 sequence: CASSLGLATYEQYF. In DNA form, the CDR3 reads TGTGCCAGCAGCCTAGGGCTAGCGACTTACGAGCAGTACTTC.

The V gene is TRBV6-1, the J gene TRBJ1-1, with D maybe TRBD1 (6 bases). The germline gives CDR1 MNHNS, CDR2 SASEGT. V lost 5 bases and J 6 bases, leaving 13 bases between the germline ends. The CDR3 is 13 amino acids. CDR3 loop: CASSQVQGAEAFF. The CDR3 nucleotides read TGTGCCAGCAGTCAAGTACAGGGAGCTGAAGCTTTCTTT.

This clone was counted between two and nine times. The chain employs TRBV7-9 and TRBJ1-1, with D tentatively TRBD1 (6 bases). The V end was cut by 6 bases, the J end by 6 bases, with 11 bases between. The CDR3 extends over 12 amino acids. Germline CDR1 is SEHNR and CDR2 is FQNEAQ (reference sequence). In DNA, the CDR3 is TGTGCCAGCAGTCATAGGACAGCTGAAGCTTTCTTT. Encoded protein: CASSHRTAEAFF.

The V and J genes are TRBV30 and TRBJ1-1; D gene ambiguous. V lost 2 bases and J 5 bases, leaving 12 bases between the germline ends. This CDR3 region has 13 residues. Germline V lookup: CDR1 GTSNPN, CDR2 SVGIG (reference sequence). CDR3 protein: CAWSLGSRTEAFF. The CDR3 DNA reads as TGTGCCTGGAGTTTAGGGAGCAGGACTGAAGCTTTCTTT.

The chain links TRBV19 to TRBJ1-5; 7 nucleotides align to TRBD1. The CDR3 spans 12 residues. The germline CDR1 and CDR2 sequences are LNHDA and SQIVND (reference sequence). The trim removed 10 bases at V and 4 bases at J, leaving 4 bases unmatched. The CDR3 DNA is TGTGCCACCAGACAGGGTAATCAGCCCCAGCATTTT. Translated: CATRQGNQPQHF.

The CDR3 nucleotides are TGTGCCAGCAGGGGTGGGGGCGGCAATCAGCCCCAGCATTTT. This translates into CASRGGGGNQPQHF. V usage is TRBV28 and J usage is TRBJ1-5; TRBD1 might be the D (6 bases). Looked up from germline, CDR1 is MDHEN and CDR2 is SYDVKM. Trimming removed 6 bases from V and 2 bases from J, with 11 bases in between. This CDR3 has 14 amino acids.

V usage is TRBV5-1 and J usage is TRBJ2-7; 8 nucleotides agree with TRBD1. The CDR3 is made up of 16 amino acids. Per germline, CDR1 SGHRS and CDR2 YFSETQ. J was trimmed by 5 bases and V by 3 bases; bases with no gene match: 13. CDR3 coding DNA: TGCGCCAGCAGCTCAGGACAGGGTTTGATCAACCACGAGCAGTACTTC. This encodes CASSSGQGLINHEQYF.

The rearrangement joins TRBV9 to TRBJ2-7; D not resolved. CDR1 SGDLS and CDR2 YYNGEE come from the germline V gene. The CDR3 extends over 14 amino acids. V shed 0 bases and J shed 0 bases, with 7 bases lying between them. CDR3 protein: CASSVGSVSYEQYF. The CDR3 nucleotides read TGTGCCAGCAGCGTAGGTAGTGTCTCCTACGAGCAGTACTTC.

The chain employs TRBV19 and TRBJ1-2; 8 bases are shared with TRBD1. This CDR3 has 15 residues. V gave up 6 bases and J gave up 2 bases; unmatched junction bases: 8. Germline V gene sequence: CDR1 LNHDA, CDR2 SQIVND (reference sequence). The chain's CDR3 is CASREGQGANYGYTF. The CDR3 bases are TGTGCCAGTAGGGAAGGACAGGGCGCAAACTATGGCTACACCTTC.

This clone was seen just once. The V and J genes are TRBV2 and TRBJ2-2; 12 bases line up with TRBD2. Germline CDR1 and CDR2: SNHLY and FYNNEI. After removal of 4 bases from V and 1 base from J, the junction contained 7 bases not matched to a gene. The CDR3 runs 18 residues. The CDR3 here is CASSVRLAGGKNTGELFF. In DNA form, the CDR3 reads TGTGCCAGCAGTGTCCGGCTAGCGGGAGGGAAGAACACCGGGGAGCTGTTTTTT.

V usage is TRBV29-1 and J usage is TRBJ1-2; 9 bases are a match to TRBD1. The CDR3 is 13 residues long. CDR1 SQVTM and CDR2 ANQGSEA come from the germline V gene. Trimming cost V 6 bases and J 5 bases; bases outside gene matches: 7. CDR3 DNA sequence: TGCAGCGTACAACCGGGACAGGGTTATGGCTACACCTTC. Translation gives CSVQPGQGYGYTF.

The V call is TRBV13, the J call TRBJ1-1; D is unresolved. V was trimmed by 0 bases and J by 2 bases, leaving 7 bases between them. CDR3 length equals 14 residues. The germline V gene has CDR1 PRHDT and CDR2 FYEKMQ (reference sequence). CDR3 sequence (DNA): TGTGCCAGCAGCTTAGGACAGTTAAACACTGAAGCTTTCTTT. Its translation: CASSLGQLNTEAFF.

This clone showed up just once. CDR3 protein: CASSTTSPKNIQYF. The CDR3 nucleotides read TGTGCCAGCAGTACGACATCGCCCAAAAACATTCAGTACTTC. This rearrangement joins TRBV28 to TRBJ2-4; D is unclear. Trimming shortened V by 5 bases and J by 2 bases, and 10 bases separated the two germline ends. This CDR3 has 14 amino acids. Per the germline V gene, CDR1 is MDHEN and CDR2 is SYDVKM.

CDR3 sequence: CASSPGLVSSYTF. CDR3 DNA: TGTGCCAGCAGCCCCGGACTCGTTTCCTCCTACACCTTC. The chain combines TRBV14 with TRBJ1-2; D gene ambiguous. This CDR3 is 13 amino acids long. Germline assignment: CDR1 SGHDN and CDR2 FVKESK. Trimming shortened V by 4 bases and J by 10 bases, and 16 bases separated the two germline ends.

This chain uses TRBV30 with TRBJ1-2; 9 bases align to TRBD1. Germline CDR1 and CDR2: GTSNPN and SVGIG (reference sequence). J lost 10 bases, V lost 4 bases, and 10 bases had no gene match. CDR3 length: 13 amino acids. The CDR3 loop reads CAWNIRDRATYTF. DNA of the CDR3: TGTGCCTGGAACATCCGGGACAGGGCGACCTACACCTTC.

This clone was detected a few times. DNA of the CDR3: TGCAGCGTTGTACAGGGGAAATGGACTGAAGCTTTCTTT. It yields the protein CSVVQGKWTEAFF. The chain uses TRBV29-1 and TRBJ1-1; TRBD1 matches 7 bases. Germline lookup yields CDR1 SQVTM and CDR2 ANQGSEA. V was pared by 4 bases and J by 5 bases, with 7 bases of the junction left unmatched. The CDR3 spans 13 residues. Together with reference TRBV29-1 and TRBJ1-1, the CDR3 gives the full variable domain: SAVISQKPSRDICQRGTSLTIQCQVDSQVTMMFWYRQQPGQSLTLIATANQGSEATYESGFVIDKFPISRPNLTFSTLTVSNMSPEDSSIYLCSVVQGKWTEAFFGQGTRLTVV.

V is TRBV29-1 and J is TRBJ2-3; a possible D gene is TRBD1 (5 bases). V was trimmed by 5 bases and J by 0 bases, leaving 9 bases between them. The germline V gene has CDR1 SQVTM and CDR2 ANQGSEA. The length of the CDR3 is 13 residues. The CDR3 region is CSVNQGSTDTQYF. The DNA for the CDR3 is TGCAGCGTTAACCAGGGTAGCACAGATACGCAGTATTTT.